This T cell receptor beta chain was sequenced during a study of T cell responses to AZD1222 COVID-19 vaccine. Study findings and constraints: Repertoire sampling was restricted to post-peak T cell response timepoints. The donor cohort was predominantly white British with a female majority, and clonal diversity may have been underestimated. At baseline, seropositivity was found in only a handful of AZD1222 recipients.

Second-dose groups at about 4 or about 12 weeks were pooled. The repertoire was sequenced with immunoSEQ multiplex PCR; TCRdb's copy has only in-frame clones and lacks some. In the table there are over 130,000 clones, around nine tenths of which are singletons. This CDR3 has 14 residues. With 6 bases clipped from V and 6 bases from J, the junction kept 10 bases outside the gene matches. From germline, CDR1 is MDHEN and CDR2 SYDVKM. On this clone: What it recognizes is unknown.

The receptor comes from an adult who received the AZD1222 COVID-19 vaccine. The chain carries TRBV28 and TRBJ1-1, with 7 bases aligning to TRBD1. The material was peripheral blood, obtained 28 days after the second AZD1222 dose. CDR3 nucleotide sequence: TGTGCCAGCAGCCCAGACAGGGAACACGCTGAAGCTTTCTTT. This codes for CASSPDREHAEAFF.